This T cell receptor beta chain derives from a study of shared clonotypes between healthy human individuals. The germline V gene encodes CDR1 SGDLS and CDR2 YYNGEE. This CDR3 comprises 15 residues. The V segment lost 4 bases and the J segment 2 bases; nucleotides outside the gene matches: 9. This table comes from immunoSEQ multiplex PCR, and its TCRdb copy is limited to in-frame clones, with some not included. The sample has around 2.5 million clones, 93% seen once. Sequenced: naive CD4+ T cells from PBMCs. Specified subset: CD45RA+ positively selected. This receptor was identified in a man younger than 35 in good health. Some clones in this sample may be carry-over from other donors' samples. The chain couples TRBV9 to TRBJ2-7; 7 bases map to TRBD1. CDR3 region: CASSPRGQRPYEQYF. The CDR3 region has the DNA TGTGCCAGCAGCCCCCGGGGACAGCGACCCTACGAGCAGTACTTC.